What follows are 5 T cell receptor beta chains derived from one specimen sequenced in a study of cytomegalovirus exposure and HLA in healthy donors. The PCR contained 60 Vbeta and 13 Jbeta primers. This table comes from immunoSEQ multiplex PCR, and its TCRdb copy is limited to in-frame clones, with some not included. The sample is made up of 150,000 to 200,000 clones, and the top ten hold about 0.81% of it. Sequenced: PBMCs. Receptors were obtained from a woman aged 18-35 years in good health and CMV-seropositive.

This chain joins TRBV5-1 and TRBJ2-5; a weak D match, TRBD1 (6 bases). The end of the DNA aligns better with TRBJ2-7, so the J call may be wrong. CDR3 length equals 17 residues. The germline CDR1 and CDR2 sequences are SGHRS and YFSETQ. The CDR3 DNA is TGCGCCAGCAGCCACGGACAGCGCCAGAACTTACCCTACGAGCAGTACTTC. This gives the protein CASSHGQRQNLPYEQYF.

V is TRBV18 and J is TRBJ1-5; perhaps TRBD1 as D (5 bases). The germline CDR1 and CDR2 sequences are KGHSH and LQKENI. CDR3 length: 15 amino acids. Trimming took 6 bases from V and 8 from J, leaving 20 bases between them. The CDR3 sequence is CASSLSDSLREPQHF. The CDR3 nucleotides read TGTGCCAGCTCGCTCTCCGACAGTTTGCGCGAGCCCCAGCATTTT.

This chain connects TRBV18 to TRBJ1-5, with D unclear. Germline V gives CDR1 KGHSH, CDR2 LQKENI. V was shortened by 3 bases and J by 2 bases, with 8 bases between the two germline ends. CDR3 length equals 14 residues. CDR3 nucleotide sequence: TGTGCCAGCTCACCCGACACAGGCAATCAGCCCCAGCATTTT. It is translated as CASSPDTGNQPQHF.

The CDR3 sequence is CASSYSVAGGTDTQYF. The CDR3 DNA is TGTGCCAGCAGTTACTCTGTGGCGGGGGGAACAGATACGCAGTATTTT. The V and J genes are TRBV6-6 and TRBJ2-3; 8 nucleotides align to TRBD2. The CDR3 length is 16 residues. V was pared by 0 bases and J by 3 bases, with 5 bases of the junction left unmatched. Germline CDR1 MNHNY, CDR2 SVGAGI (reference sequence).

This chain links TRBV5-6 with TRBJ2-7; 7 nucleotides line up with TRBD1. The germline CDR1 and CDR2 sequences are SGHDT and YYEEEE. Germline trimming cut 4 bases from V and 1 base from J; bases unmatched to any gene: 8. The CDR3 spans 15 residues. The CDR3 DNA follows: TGTGCCAGCAGCCTAGGGACAGTGGAGTCCTACGAGCAGTACTTC. Encoded protein: CASSLGTVESYEQYF.